This TCR beta chain stems from a study of blood T cell repertoires in COVID-19. The authors' processing: Estimated nucleated cell counts came from reference gene primer amplification. Data came from immunoSEQ multiplex PCR; TCRdb stores just in-frame clones and leaves some out. D and trimming come from the DNA, and the V and J calls and clone size come from that table. The table has about 130,000 clones, roughly 90% seen once. The CDR3 extends over 12 amino acids. The V gene's germline CDR1 is MDHEN and CDR2 SYDVKM. V was shortened by 10 bases and J by 2 bases, with 12 bases between the two germline ends.

The clonotype comes from a man aged 55 to 70 with COVID-19, enrolled during active disease. Sequencing was done on a sample of peripheral blood. The chain joins TRBV28 to TRBJ2-7; TRBD2 is a possible D gene (6 bases). The CDR3 nucleotides read TGTGCCACCTCTAGCGCCACCTACGAGCAGTACTTC. It is translated as CATSSATYEQYF.